This T cell receptor (beta chain) was profiled in a study of tacrolimus-resistant gene-edited T cells for transplant recipients (dated by TCRdb to the early 2020s). General notes on the study: Clonality and clone numbers were compared by TCRbeta sequencing between expanded FKBP12 knockout and unedited CMV-specific T cell products. As a safety check, repertoire sequencing was used to rule out clonal outgrowth driven by transformation after gene editing. Sequencing was performed for two donors, with one unedited and one FKBP12 knockout CMV-specific T cell product contributed by each donor. Beyond this particular receptor, the publication reports: The repertoire comparisons shown in Figure 5 were based on n = 2. Clonality, top-10 clone read coverage, and total clone numbers were comparable between knockout and unedited products. No Morisita similarity was observed between repertoires from different donors, whereas high similarity was observed between knockout and unedited products from the same donor. It was concluded by the authors that the TCRbeta repertoire was not drastically skewed by gene editing and that excessive clonal expansion was not caused by gene editing.

Genomic DNA was used for TCRbeta sequencing through the immunoSEQ service. The paper's processing steps were these. Repertoires were analyzed with immunoSEQ ANALYZER 3.0, computing Morisita similarity, clonality, top-10 clone coverage and total clone counts. Clonality was put on a scale on which 1 meant a monoclonal product and lower values meant a more diverse product. TCRdb stores this immuneACCESS table with in-frame sequences only. Part of the clones is absent; in the studies checked, under half of the shortfall reflects unresolved V genes, and no reason is known for the rest. Clone size and V and J calls were adopted from that table, with D and trimming inferred from the DNA. This sample lists about 850 clones; less than 40% were detected once. More than 65% of the sample is taken by the ten largest. The treatment or condition label here, explained by the study, means: CRISPR-Cas9 RNP knockout of FKBP12 using synthetic sgRNA#2. Before enrichment with an IFNgamma secretion assay kit, PBMCs were stimulated for under 7 hours using overlapping CMV pp65 and IE-1 peptide pools. On day 7, FKBP12 knockout was carried out by electroporation of Cas9 ribonucleoprotein with an Amaxa 4D-Nucleofector. After enrichment, the CMV-specific T cells were expanded in culture with recombinant human IL-7 and IL-15. The T cell products were kept in culture for roughly 21 days and then cryopreserved. After activation, IFNgamma secretion was used to enrich CMV-specific T cells from PBMCs. Each ribonucleoprotein complex consisted of recombinant Streptococcus pyogenes Cas9 protein that had been precomplexed with FKBP12-specific sgRNA. Synthetic sgRNA#2 was chosen for later experiments because it was the most effective guide and the GMP-preferred guide.

As to this clone: Base qualities are missing; no much larger clone stands one base away.

The germline V gene gives CDR1 as MNHEY and CDR2 as SVGEGT. The CDR3 runs 17 amino acids, cysteine and phenylalanine included. Only the CDR3 DNA stays, 51 bases, in frame from base 1. The germline ends are 19 bases apart after V is trimmed by 4 bases and J by 2 bases. This clonotype was sampled from a human donor in good health, a blood donor. The V and J genes are TRBV6-2 or TRBV6-3 and TRBJ2-3; TRBD2 is a possible D gene, resting on 7 matching bases. The sample here was a CMV-specific product grown in culture, taken from cells with FKBP12 knockout. This specimen's cell subset or site label, per the study, means: expanded CMV-specific T cell product isolated by IFNgamma secretion after CMV peptide stimulation. Read as DNA, the sequence is TGTGCCAGCAGTTTGGGAGGGGGGGGGCCCTACACAGATACGCAGTATTTT. This encodes CASSLGGGGPYTDTQYF.